The rows below give T cell receptor beta chains drawn from one sample of a study of cytomegalovirus exposure and HLA in healthy donors. Generated by immunoSEQ multiplex PCR, the TCRdb table keeps only in-frame clones and is missing some. The sample yields 100,000 to 150,000 clones, 65% to 80% seen once. The specimen sequenced was PBMCs. Receptors originate from a woman between 40 and 55 years old in good health and CMV-seropositive. The CDR3 runs from the conserved cysteine through the conserved F or W. The D gene is left open where the match is weak. Some rows have no size entry. The others give once, few or many, or a class for an expanded clone.

clone_size,d_call,j_call,v_call,cdr3_nt,cdr3_aa
-,TRBD1,TRBJ2-7,TRBV5-1,TGCGCCAGCAGTCCAGGGGGCAGACTCCCTGCGGAGCAGTACTTC,CASSPGGRLPAEQYF
few,TRBD2,TRBJ2-7,TRBV27,TGTGCCAGCAGTTTTAACCCTGGGAGGGCCATAGGGTCCTACGAGCAGTACTTC,CASSFNPGRAIGSYEQYF
-,TRBD1,TRBJ1-2,TRBV29-1,TGCAGCGTTTCAGGACAGGGTAACGATGGCTACACCTTC,CSVSGQGNDGYTF
-,TRBD2,TRBJ2-7,TRBV7-2,TGTGCCAGCACCCAGTGGAGCGGGAGTGCCTACGAGCAGTACTTC,CASTQWSGSAYEQYF
-,TRBD2,TRBJ2-7,TRBV4-1,TGCGCCAGCAGCCACGGCACTAGCGGCTACGAGCAGTACTTC,CASSHGTSGYEQYF
-,-,TRBJ1-3,TRBV19,TGTGCCAGTAGTCGAACAGCCTTCTCCTCTGGAAACACCATATATTTT,CASSRTAFSSGNTIYF
-,TRBD1,TRBJ1-2,TRBV27,TGTGCCAGCAGTTTACGACAGGGCCCATTTGCTAACTATGGCTACACCTTC,CASSLRQGPFANYGYTF
-,-,TRBJ2-7,TRBV6-6,TGTGCCAGCAGTTACTTGAGGGCGGGAAGGGGTGAGCAGTACTTC,CASSYLRAGRGEQYF
-,-,TRBJ2-2,TRBV15,TGTGCCACCAGCGATCGACGGAGTACGGACACCGGGGAGCTGTTTTTT,CATSDRRSTDTGELFF
-,TRBD1,TRBJ2-7,TRBV28,TGTGCCAGCAGAGTAGGGACAGGCTTACCCTACGAGCAGTACTTC,CASRVGTGLPYEQYF
once,-,TRBJ2-5,TRBV7-2,TGTGCCAGCAGCTCCTCCAGGGGGAGGGAGACCCAGTACTTC,CASSSSRGRETQYF
-,-,TRBJ2-7,TRBV7-8,TGTGCCAGCAGCTTAGGGTCAGGTCCCTACGAGCAGTACTTC,CASSLGSGPYEQYF